A single sample gave rise to the 3 T cell receptor beta chains below, sequenced in a study of T cells after yellow fever vaccination. From the 5' RACE reads, TCRdb called clonotypes with MiXCR, one entry per CDR3 protein. The data contain around 550,000 distinct CDR3 sequences, about 19% of them singletons. This sample comprised PBMCs, obtained 15 days after the yellow fever booster vaccination. Receptors originate from a man aged 25-40 years who received the YFV17D yellow fever vaccine.

The gene calls are TRBV4-3 and TRBJ2-5; no firm D call. CDR1 and CDR2 (germline): LGHNA, YSLEER. Trimming took off 0 bases at V and 12 bases at J, with 17 bases between the two ends. The CDR3 contains 14 residues. The CDR3 nucleotides read TGCGCCAGCAGCCAAGAGCATCCCCAAAGCTTAAAGTACTTC. This codes for CASSQEHPQSLKYF.

There are a few counts of this clonotype. This chain connects TRBV6-1 to TRBJ2-5, with no clear D. Trimming stripped 3 bases from V and 7 bases from J, with 6 bases between. Germline assignment: CDR1 MNHNS and CDR2 SASEGT. The CDR3 is 11 residues long. CDR3 coding DNA: TGTGCCAGCAGTGAGTGGGGGACCCAGTACTTC. Amino acid sequence: CASSEWGTQYF.

This clonotype has more than one count but fewer than ten. The J gene is TRBJ2-7, the V gene TRBV7-9; 8 positions match TRBD1. J was trimmed by 2 bases and V by 4 bases; bases with no gene match: 7. This CDR3 is 15 amino acids long. The germline V gene has CDR1 SEHNR and CDR2 FQNEAQ (reference sequence). CDR3: CASSSPDRETYEQYF. The CDR3 DNA reads as TGTGCCAGCAGCTCGCCGGACAGGGAAACCTACGAGCAGTACTTC.